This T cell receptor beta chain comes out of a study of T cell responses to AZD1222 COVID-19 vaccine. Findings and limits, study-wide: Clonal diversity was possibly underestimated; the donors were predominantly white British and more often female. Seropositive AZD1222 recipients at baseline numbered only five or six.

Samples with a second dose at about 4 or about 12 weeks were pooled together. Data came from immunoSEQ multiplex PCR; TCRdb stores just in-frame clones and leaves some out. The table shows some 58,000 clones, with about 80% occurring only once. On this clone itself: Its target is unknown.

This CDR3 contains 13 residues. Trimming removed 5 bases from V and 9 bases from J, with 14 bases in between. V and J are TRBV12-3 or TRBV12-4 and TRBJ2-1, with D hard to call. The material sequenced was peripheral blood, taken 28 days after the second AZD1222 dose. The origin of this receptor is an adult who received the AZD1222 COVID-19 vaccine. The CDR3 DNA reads TGTGCCAGCAGTCTTTACCCGGGTCGTGAGCAGTTCTTC. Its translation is CASSLYPGREQFF.